These T cell receptor beta chains were read from a single sample in a study of OX40 agonist ivuxolimab in advanced cancers. The assay was immunoSEQ multiplex PCR, and TCRdb's table has in-frame clones only and misses some. The sample lists some 70,000 clones, about 86% occurring once. The starting material was CD4+ or CD8+ T cells sorted from blood, obtained in a trial of the OX40 agonist ivuxolimab. Receptor source: an adult with an advanced solid tumor such as melanoma, head and neck, liver or kidney cancer. CDR3s include the opening cysteine and the closing phenylalanine or tryptophan. The D gene is left open where the match is weak. Not all rows give a size; the values are once, few, many and, for expanded clones, a class.

cdr3_length j_call d_call v_call clone_size cdr3_aa cdr3_nt
15 TRBJ1-2 NA TRBV4-3 NA CASSQDKAGAYGYTF TGCGCCAGCAGCCAAGATAAGGCAGGTGCTTATGGCTACACCTTC
12 TRBJ2-7 NA TRBV5-4 NA CASSPDSYEQYF TGTGCCAGCAGCCCTGACAGCTACGAGCAGTACTTC
13 TRBJ1-2 NA TRBV6-1 NA CASSEDSLYGYTF TGTGCCAGCAGTGAAGACAGCCTATATGGCTACACCTTC
15 TRBJ2-1 NA TRBV11-2 few CASSLGESSYNEQFF TGTGCCAGCAGCTTAGGGGAAAGCTCCTACAATGAGCAGTTCTTC
17 TRBJ2-7 NA TRBV7-6 NA CASSLDLPGQLNYEQYF TGTGCCAGCAGCTTAGATTTACCGGGACAACTTAACTACGAGCAGTACTTC
15 TRBJ2-3 TRBD2 TRBV7-2 NA CASSPSGRDADTQYF TGTGCCAGCAGCCCGAGCGGGAGGGATGCAGATACGCAGTATTTT
13 TRBJ1-2 NA TRBV7-2 NA CASSLDHRDSYTF TGTGCCAGCAGCTTAGATCACCGTGATAGCTACACCTTC
16 TRBJ1-4 NA TRBV27 NA CASSGASGVLGEKLFF TGTGCCAGCAGTGGGGCGTCGGGTGTCTTGGGAGAAAAACTGTTTTTT
16 TRBJ2-2 NA TRBV4-1 NA CASSQLGQRNTGELFF TGCGCCAGCAGCCAACTTGGACAGCGAAACACCGGGGAGCTGTTTTTT
14 TRBJ1-1 NA TRBV7-8 NA CASSLRERNTEAFF TGTGCCAGCAGCTTGAGGGAGAGGAACACTGAAGCTTTCTTT
12 TRBJ1-1 TRBD1 TRBV19 once CASTGKGQGAFF TGTGCCAGTACCGGAAAAGGACAGGGGGCTTTCTTT
14 TRBJ2-7 NA TRBV6-5 NA CASSFTTVSYEQYF TGTGCCAGCAGTTTCACGACAGTGTCCTACGAGCAGTACTTC
16 TRBJ2-3 NA TRBV6-4 NA CASSRNPGTSTDTQYF TGTGCCAGCAGCCGAAACCCGGGGACATCGACAGATACGCAGTATTTT
17 TRBJ1-5 NA TRBV19 NA CASSIALYRLNSQPQHF TGTGCCAGTAGTATAGCCCTGTACAGACTCAATAGTCAGCCCCAGCATTTT
15 TRBJ1-6 NA TRBV13 NA CASSSGQTRNSPLHF TGTGCCAGCAGCTCTGGACAGACGAGAAATTCACCCCTCCACTTT
14 TRBJ1-2 NA TRBV6-5 NA CASSYSGGVYGYTF TGTGCCAGCAGTTACTCGGGCGGGGTCTATGGCTACACCTTC
14 TRBJ1-1 NA TRBV6-1 NA CASRLTGKHAEAFF TGTGCCAGCAGATTAACAGGGAAACACGCTGAAGCTTTCTTT
13 TRBJ1-6 NA TRBV5-6 few CASSPAWASPLHF TGTGCCAGCAGCCCGGCCTGGGCTTCACCCCTCCACTTT
13 TRBJ1-6 TRBD1 TRBV29-1 NA CSVLDRGQSPLHF TGCAGCGTCTTGGACAGGGGGCAATCACCCCTCCACTTT
11 TRBJ2-5 NA TRBV11-2 NA CASKSQETQYF TGTGCCAGCAAAAGCCAAGAGACCCAGTACTTC
12 TRBJ1-3 NA TRBV7-2 NA CASSLPGNTIYF TGTGCCAGCAGCTTACCGGGAAACACCATATATTTT
12 TRBJ1-1 NA TRBV19 NA CASSTDTHTAFF TGTGCCAGTAGTACCGACACCCACACGGCTTTCTTT
16 TRBJ2-1 TRBD2 TRBV11-2 NA CASSYIKRGGILEQFF TGTGCCAGCAGCTATATTAAGCGGGGGGGCATTCTCGAGCAGTTCTTC
15 TRBJ2-7 NA TRBV7-2 NA CASSPGTTKIYEQYF TGTGCCAGCAGCCCAGGTACTACCAAAATTTACGAGCAGTACTTC
15 TRBJ2-1 NA TRBV2 once CASRKGGANYNEQFF TGTGCCAGCAGGAAAGGGGGGGCGAACTACAATGAGCAGTTCTTC
15 TRBJ2-5 NA TRBV7-9 NA CASSRWEALEETQYF TGTGCCAGCAGCCGCTGGGAAGCCTTGGAAGAGACCCAGTACTTC
15 TRBJ2-3 TRBD2 TRBV9 NA CASSARLAGMDTQYF TGTGCCAGCAGCGCCCGACTAGCGGGGATGGATACGCAGTATTTT
16 TRBJ2-5 TRBD2 TRBV19 NA CASSGLAGMPQETQYF TGTGCCAGTAGCGGACTAGCGGGAATGCCCCAAGAGACCCAGTACTTC
13 TRBJ1-5 NA TRBV6-5 NA CASTLRPDLPQHF TGTGCCAGCACTTTAAGACCTGACTTACCCCAGCATTTT